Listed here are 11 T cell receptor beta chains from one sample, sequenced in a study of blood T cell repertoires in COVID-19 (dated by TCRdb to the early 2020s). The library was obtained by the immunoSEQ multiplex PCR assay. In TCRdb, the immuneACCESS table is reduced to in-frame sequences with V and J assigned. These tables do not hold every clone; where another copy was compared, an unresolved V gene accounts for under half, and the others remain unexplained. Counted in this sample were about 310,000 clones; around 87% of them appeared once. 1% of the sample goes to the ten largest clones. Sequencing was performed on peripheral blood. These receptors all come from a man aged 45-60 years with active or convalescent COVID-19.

Here the CDR3 DNA reads TGTGCCAGCAGCCAAATGGGGCTAACCTACGAGCAGTACTTC. This encodes CASSQMGLTYEQYF. The chain has TRBV3-1 (or the pseudogene TRBV3-2) and TRBJ2-7; D is possibly TRBD1 (5 bases). The CDR3 extends over 14 amino acids. Deletions cut 2 bases from V and 2 bases from J, with 10 bases between. Germline V gene sequence: CDR1 LGHDT, CDR2 YNNKEL (reference sequence).

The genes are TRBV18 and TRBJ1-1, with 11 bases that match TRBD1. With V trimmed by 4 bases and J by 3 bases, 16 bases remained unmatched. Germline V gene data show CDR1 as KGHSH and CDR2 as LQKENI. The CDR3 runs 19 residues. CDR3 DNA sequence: TGTGCCAGCTCACTTAAGGGCCCCGGACAGGGGGCGAAGGACACTGAAGCTTTCTTT. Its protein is CASSLKGPGQGAKDTEAFF.

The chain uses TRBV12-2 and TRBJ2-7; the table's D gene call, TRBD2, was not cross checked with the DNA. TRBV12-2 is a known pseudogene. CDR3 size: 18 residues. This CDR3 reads CASRPRGLALLGPYEQYF. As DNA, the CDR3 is TGTGCAAGTCGTCCCCGGGGACTAGCGCTGTTAGGGCCCTACGAGCAGTACTTC.

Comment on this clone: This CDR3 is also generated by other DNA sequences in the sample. The CDR3 sequence is CAWSVQDGEKLFF. The CDR3 DNA is TGTGCCTGGAGTGTACAGGACGGTGAAAAACTGTTTTTT. The chain recombines TRBV30 with TRBJ1-4, with a tentative D call TRBD1 (5 bases). Germline V lookup: CDR1 GTSNPN, CDR2 SVGIG (reference sequence). Trimming shortened V by 0 bases and J by 7 bases, and 9 bases separated the two germline ends. The CDR3 is 13 amino acids.

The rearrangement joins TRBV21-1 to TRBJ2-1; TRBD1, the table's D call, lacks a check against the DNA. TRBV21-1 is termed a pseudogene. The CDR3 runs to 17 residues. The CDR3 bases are TGTGCCAGCAGCAAATGCTCCTGTTCCAGGTCCTACAATGAGCAGTTCTTC. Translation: CASSKCSCSRSYNEQFF.

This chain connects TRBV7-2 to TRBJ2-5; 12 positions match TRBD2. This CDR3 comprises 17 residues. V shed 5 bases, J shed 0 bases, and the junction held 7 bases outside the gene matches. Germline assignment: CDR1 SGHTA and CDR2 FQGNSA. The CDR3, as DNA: TGTGCCAGCAGCAGACCTACTAGCGGGGGGAACCAAGAGACCCAGTACTTC. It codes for CASSRPTSGGNQETQYF.

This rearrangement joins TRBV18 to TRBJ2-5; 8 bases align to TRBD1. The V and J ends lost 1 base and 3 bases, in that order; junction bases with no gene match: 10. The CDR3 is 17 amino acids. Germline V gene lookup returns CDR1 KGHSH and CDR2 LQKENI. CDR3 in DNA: TGTGCCAGCTCACCACGCCTGCAGGGGGCAAGCGAAGAGACCCAGTACTTC. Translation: CASSPRLQGASEETQYF. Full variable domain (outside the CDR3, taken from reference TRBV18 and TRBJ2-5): NAGVMQNPRHLVRRRGQEARLRCSPMKGHSHVYWYRQLPEEGLKFMVYLQKENIIDESGMPKERFSAEFPKEGPSILRIQQVVRGDSAAYFCASSPRLQGASEETQYFGPGTRLLVL.

CDR3 sequence reads: CATARLTGNTGELFF. CDR3 coding DNA: TGTGCCACCGCACGCCTAACAGGGAACACCGGGGAGCTGTTTTTT. The chain uses TRBV19 and TRBJ2-2, with TRBD1 as a possible D gene (5 bases). The CDR3 loop spans 15 amino acids. V dropped 10 bases and J dropped 1 base, with 16 bases sitting between them. Germline CDR1 reads LNHDA; CDR2 reads SQIVND (reference sequence).

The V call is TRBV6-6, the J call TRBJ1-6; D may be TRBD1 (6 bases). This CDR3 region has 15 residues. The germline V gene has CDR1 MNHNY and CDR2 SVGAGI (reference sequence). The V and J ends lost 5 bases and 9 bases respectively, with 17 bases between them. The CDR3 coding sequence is TGTGCCAGCAGTCGGGAGTGGGGGCTGGGTTCACCCCTCCACTTT. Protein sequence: CASSREWGLGSPLHF.

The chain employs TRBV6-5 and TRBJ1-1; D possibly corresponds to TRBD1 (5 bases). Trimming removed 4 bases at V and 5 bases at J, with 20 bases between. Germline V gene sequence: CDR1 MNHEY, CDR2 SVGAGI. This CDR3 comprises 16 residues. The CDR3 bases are TGTGCCAGCAGTTTTCCGCGGACGGTCCCAGGGACTGAAGCTTTCTTT. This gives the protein CASSFPRTVPGTEAFF.

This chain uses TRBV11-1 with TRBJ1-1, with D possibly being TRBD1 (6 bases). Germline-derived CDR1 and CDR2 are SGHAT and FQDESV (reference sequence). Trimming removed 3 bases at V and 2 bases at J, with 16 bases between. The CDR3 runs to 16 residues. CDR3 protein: CASSFNDRFSNTEAFF. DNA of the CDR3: TGTGCCAGCAGCTTCAACGACAGGTTCTCAAACACTGAAGCTTTCTTT.